Shown below are 7 T cell receptor beta chains from a single sample sequenced in a study of CD8 T cells in ankylosing spondylitis. Which antigens these TCRs recognize remains unknown. TCRdb called the 5' RACE reads again in MiXCR, with one record for every CDR3 protein. Of roughly 220,000 distinct CDR3 sequences detected, 18% appear once; the ten largest clones hold 42%. The study, taken as a whole, reports: Roughly eight highly homologous variants formed a TCR beta motif that appeared characteristic of ankylosing spondylitis blood.

Sequencing input: blood, either unsorted or a sorted T cell fraction (not recorded which). These receptors were obtained from a male donor with ankylosing spondylitis.

This clonotype was recorded a few times. This chain connects TRBV7-2 to TRBJ1-1, with TRBD1 identical over 9 bases. The J segment lost 1 base and the V segment lost 7 bases, leaving 10 bases of the junction unmatched. This CDR3 has 16 residues. Germline assignment: CDR1 SGHTA and CDR2 FQGNSA. The CDR3 sequence: CASTFLWDRENTEAFF. Written as DNA, the CDR3 is TGTGCCAGCACCTTTCTGTGGGACAGGGAGAACACTGAAGCTTTCTTT.

The chain couples TRBV12-5 to TRBJ2-7, with D hard to call. The CDR3 covers 13 residues. The V and J ends lost 4 bases and 3 bases respectively, with 10 bases between them. Germline V gene lookup returns CDR1 LGHNT and CDR2 FRNRAP. CDR3 sequence (DNA): TGTGCTAGTGGTTCAGACACGTACTACGAGCAGTACTTC. Its protein is CASGSDTYYEQYF. The full variable domain, completed using reference TRBV12-5 and TRBJ2-7, is DARVTQTPRHKVTEMGQEVTMRCQPILGHNTVFWYRQTMMQGLELLAYFRNRAPLDDSGMPKDRFSAEMPDATLATLKIQPSEPRDSAVYFCASGSDTYYEQYFGPGTRLTVT.

This clonotype was counted many times. CDR3 in DNA: TGTGCCAGCAGGGGGGGTTTTGGCACAGATACGCAGTATTTT. This translates into CASRGGFGTDTQYF. The V call is TRBV12-3 or TRBV12-4, the J call TRBJ2-3, with D possibly TRBD2 on 6 matching bases. V was trimmed by 6 bases and J by 1 base, leaving 11 bases between them. The CDR3 contains 14 residues.

As to this clonotype: The germline gene is not matched at one end of the junction; a read error may be the cause. V and J are TRBV3-1 and TRBJ2-5; TRBD1 matches at 7 bases. There are 13 residues in the CDR3. CDR1 is LGHDT and CDR2 is YNNKEL in the germline V gene (reference sequence). CDR3 residues: CASSARGQETQNF. CDR3 coding DNA: TGTGCCAGCAGCGCAAGGGGGCAAGAGACCCAGAACTTC.

This clonotype was recorded a few times. Here the CDR3 reads CASSQDRAGGHAEQFF. As DNA, the CDR3 is TGTGCCAGCAGCCAAGATCGGGCGGGGGGGCATGCTGAGCAGTTCTTC. This chain uses TRBV3-1 with TRBJ2-1, with 9 bases identical to TRBD2. Germline CDR1 is LGHDT and CDR2 is YNNKEL (reference sequence). The ends lost 0 bases at V and 9 bases at J; junction bases unmatched: 9. This CDR3 has 16 amino acids.

Only a few counts were recorded for this clonotype. The chain links TRBV19 to TRBJ2-1; D is perhaps TRBD2 (6 bases). This CDR3 is built from 15 residues. CDR1 LNHDA and CDR2 SQIVND come from the germline V gene (reference sequence). The ends were cut back, 8 bases at V and 0 bases at J, with 14 bases in the middle. The DNA for the CDR3 is TGTGCCAGTGGACCCCGGGAGACCTCCTACAATGAGCAGTTCTTC. Its protein product is CASGPRETSYNEQFF. The whole variable domain, remainder taken from reference TRBV19 and TRBJ2-1, is DGGITQSPKYLFRKEGQNVTLSCEQNLNHDAMYWYRQDPGQGLRLIYYSQIVNDFQKGDIAEGYSVSREKKESFPLTVTSAQKNPTAFYLCASGPRETSYNEQFFGPGTRLTVL.

This clonotype was picked up a small number of times. The rearrangement links TRBV15 to TRBJ2-2; TRBD1 matches 8 bases. The CDR3 is 15 residues long. Germline values: CDR1 LNHNV, CDR2 YYDKDF (reference sequence). Unmatched junction bases numbered 7, after V lost 9 bases and J lost 1 base. CDR3 sequence (DNA): TGTGCCACGCAAGCCGGGACAGGGAACACCGGGGAGCTGTTTTTT. Protein sequence: CATQAGTGNTGELFF.